Listed here is a single T cell receptor beta chain. This entry is derived from a study of blood T cell repertoires in COVID-19. For the study at large: Acute-phase and convalescent COVID-19 samples originated in the United States, Italy and Spain. The cDNA or gDNA used as material had been derived from T cells, B-cell-depleted T cells, or PBMCs.

In the source study's methods: Estimation of nucleated cell counts relied on the amplification of reference gene primers. The protocol was immunoSEQ multiplex PCR, while the TCRdb copy is restricted to in-frame clones and leaves out a portion. V and J calls and clone size are as listed in that table; D and trimming were resolved from the DNA. The sample includes about 210,000 clones, around 80% of them seen just once. The germline V gene encodes CDR1 SGHNT and CDR2 YYREEE (reference sequence). Trimming stripped 0 bases from V and 0 bases from J, with 9 bases between. This CDR3 is built from 16 residues.

This TCR was sampled from a man aged 45-65 years with active or convalescent COVID-19. The gene calls are TRBV5-4 and TRBJ2-2; a weak D match, TRBD2 (6 bases). Input material: peripheral blood. CDR3 loop: CASSLEASANTGELFF. CDR3 bases: TGTGCCAGCAGCTTGGAGGCTAGCGCGAACACCGGGGAGCTGTTTTTT. Full variable domain (remainder filled in from reference TRBV5-4 and TRBJ2-2): ETGVTQSPTHLIKTRGQQVTLRCSSQSGHNTVSWYQQALGQGPQFIFQYYREEENGRGNFPPRFSGLQFPNYSSELNVNALELDDSALYLCASSLEASANTGELFFGEGSRLTVL.